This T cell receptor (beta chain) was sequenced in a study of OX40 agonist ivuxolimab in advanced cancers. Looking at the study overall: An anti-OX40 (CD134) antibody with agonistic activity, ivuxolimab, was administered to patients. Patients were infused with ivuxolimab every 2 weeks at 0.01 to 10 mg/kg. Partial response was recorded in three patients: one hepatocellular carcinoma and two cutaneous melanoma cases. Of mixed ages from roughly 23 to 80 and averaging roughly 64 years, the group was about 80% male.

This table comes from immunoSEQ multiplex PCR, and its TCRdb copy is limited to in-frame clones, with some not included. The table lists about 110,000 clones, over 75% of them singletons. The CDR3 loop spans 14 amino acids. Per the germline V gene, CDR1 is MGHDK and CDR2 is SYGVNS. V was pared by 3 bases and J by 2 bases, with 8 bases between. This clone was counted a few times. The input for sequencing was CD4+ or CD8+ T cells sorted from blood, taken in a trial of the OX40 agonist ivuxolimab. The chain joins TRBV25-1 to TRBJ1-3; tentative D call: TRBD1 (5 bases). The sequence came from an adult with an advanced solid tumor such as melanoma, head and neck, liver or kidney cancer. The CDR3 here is CASSDTRAGNTIYF. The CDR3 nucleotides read TGTGCCAGCAGTGATACCAGGGCTGGAAACACCATATATTTT.